This is a list of T cell receptor beta chains from one sample in a study of T-cell reconstitution after alpha-beta-depleted transplantation in children. Via MiXCR, TCRdb re-called the PCR reads, giving one row per CDR3 protein. In the table there are 65,000 to 75,000 distinct CDR3 sequences, roughly 5.2% of which are singletons. This material consisted of PBMCs, mostly from graft donor cells, taken 180 days after TCRalphabeta/CD19-depleted stem cell transplant. The receptors originated from a boy under two years old who had a stem cell transplant for acute myeloid leukemia, so the T cells may come from the graft donor. CDR3s include the opening cysteine and the closing phenylalanine or tryptophan. Fields, in order: J gene, V gene, CDR3 protein.

J: TRBJ2-5
V: TRBV12-3/TRBV12-4
CDR3: CASSLALGGGRGGETQYF

J: TRBJ2-3
V: TRBV19
CDR3: CATSSAGTDTQYF

J: TRBJ1-6
V: TRBV12-3/TRBV12-4
CDR3: CASSLADQFTPLHF

J: TRBJ1-5
V: TRBV5-4
CDR3: CASSFNNQPQHF

J: TRBJ1-1
V: TRBV7-8
CDR3: CASSFPLRGAMNTEAFF

J: TRBJ2-1
V: TRBV29-1
CDR3: CSDRRWDSRYNEQFF

J: TRBJ1-5
V: TRBV6-5
CDR3: CASGPQIGQPQHF

J: TRBJ2-2
V: TRBV12-3/TRBV12-4
CDR3: CASSLGTGLGTGELFF

J: TRBJ1-1
V: TRBV12-3/TRBV12-4
CDR3: CASTPRGMNTEAFF

J: TRBJ2-1
V: TRBV5-4
CDR3: CASSLERGVAYNEQFF

J: TRBJ1-2
V: TRBV15
CDR3: CATSRSSGRQDYGYTF

J: TRBJ2-2
V: TRBV6-2/TRBV6-3
CDR3: CASTSLWGSGELFF

J: TRBJ2-2
V: TRBV20-1
CDR3: CSATQSTGELFF

J: TRBJ2-1
V: TRBV5-1
CDR3: CASSSGMTSPSYNEQFF

J: TRBJ2-5
V: TRBV4-3
CDR3: CASSQDRLALQETQYF

J: TRBJ2-1
V: TRBV5-1
CDR3: CASNRTHYNEQFF